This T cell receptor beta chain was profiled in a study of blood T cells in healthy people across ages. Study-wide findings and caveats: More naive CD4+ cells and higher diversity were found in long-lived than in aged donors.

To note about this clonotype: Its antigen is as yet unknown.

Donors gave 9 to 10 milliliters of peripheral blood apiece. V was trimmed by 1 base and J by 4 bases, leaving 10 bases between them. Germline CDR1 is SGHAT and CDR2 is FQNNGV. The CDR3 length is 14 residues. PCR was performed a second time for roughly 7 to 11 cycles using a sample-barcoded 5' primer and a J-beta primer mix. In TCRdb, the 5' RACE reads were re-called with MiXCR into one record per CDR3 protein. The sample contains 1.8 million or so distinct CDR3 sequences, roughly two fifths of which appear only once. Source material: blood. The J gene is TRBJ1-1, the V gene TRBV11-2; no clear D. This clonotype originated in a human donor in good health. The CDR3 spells CASSLVSPITEAFF. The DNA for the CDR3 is TGTGCCAGCAGCTTAGTGTCCCCGATCACTGAAGCTTTCTTT.